This T cell receptor (beta chain) derives from a study of blood T cell repertoires in COVID-19. Overall study context: Acute and convalescent COVID-19 specimens originated in the United States, Italy and Spain. PBMCs, B-cell-depleted T cells, or T cells were the source of the cDNA or gDNA that made up the material.

CDR3 size: 12 residues. In germline, CDR1 is MDHEN, CDR2 SYDVKM. Trimming removed 5 bases from V and 4 bases from J, with 9 bases in between. Per the study methods: Reference gene primers were amplified, and this amplification served to estimate nucleated cell counts. Only in-frame clones appear in the TCRdb table, and some are missing; sequencing was by immunoSEQ multiplex PCR. D and trimming were read from the DNA, whereas the V and J calls and clone size are those reported in that table. In the table there are more than 70,000 clones, roughly 88% of which are singletons. Sequenced: peripheral blood. This chain joins TRBV28 and TRBJ2-7; maybe TRBD2 (5 bases). This receptor was obtained from a man aged 50-59 years with active COVID-19. CDR3 loop: CASSRREYEQYF. The CDR3 DNA reads as TGTGCCAGCAGTCGCCGGGAATACGAGCAGTACTTC.